This T cell receptor (beta chain) was identified during a study of T cell responses to AZD1222 COVID-19 vaccine (dated by TCRdb to the early 2020s). Some background on the complete study: AZD1222 recipients whose second dose came at about 4 weeks and those whose second dose came at about 12 weeks were combined into one group, since spike-specific TCR depth and breadth did not differ between the two schedules. A total of under 250 trial participants underwent TCR sequencing, of whom under 220 had received two doses of AZD1222 and 26 had received two doses of the MenACWY control vaccine. Trial participants were enrolled by age into 18-55, 56-69 and 70-plus year subgroups, with approximately 150, 30 and 60 TCR-sequenced participants respectively. Overall study outcomes, separate from this receptor: Reportedly, close to half of the unique spike-specific TCRs recognized epitopes lying outside the regions that are mutated in the B.1.351 and B.1.1.7 variants. Conclusions about previously exposed vaccinees are limited because only five or six AZD1222 recipients were SARS-CoV-2 seropositive at baseline. The whole spike protein was spanned by vaccine-associated CD4 TCRs, and dominant responses were seen in regions 160-218 and 743-854. The 56-69-year group was small, and its depth increase did not reach significance, likely because of low power. Participants were mostly white British, with more females than males. The authors suggested clonal diversity may have been underestimated. No day 14 peak-response samples were available, so repertoires were characterized only after the peak T cell response. After two AZD1222 doses, spike-specific TCR breadth and depth were significantly higher than at day 0 and than in MenACWY recipients.

This specimen's time point label, per the study, means: baseline before first vaccination. The vaccinee samples were drawn from two UK trials, COV001 and COV002, one of which was a single-blind randomized controlled phase 2/3 trial testing AZD1222 (ChAdOx1 nCoV-19) in healthy adults. Trial participant PBMC samples were collected at day 0 and day 28 after the second dose for TCRbeta chain sequencing. As for this clone: Its binding antigen is unknown. No base-level quality is on record; no much larger clone is a single base apart.

The CDR3 sequence holds 16 residues, the cysteine and phenylalanine included. Kept here is only the CDR3 DNA, which spans 48 bases and is read in frame from base 1. For this chain, trimming is 5 bases at the V end and 5 bases at the J end, and the number of junction bases without a gene match is 11. The germline V gene provides CDR1 SGHTA and CDR2 FQGNSA. The CDR3 regions of human TCRbeta chains were subjected to immunosequencing. The study's own analysis went as follows. Repertoire TCRs were matched against a reference library of SARS-CoV-2-specific TCRs generated with the MIRA antigen-specificity platform. Breadth was defined as the fraction of unique TCRs that were SARS-CoV-2-associated. Depth was defined as the fraction of total T cells that were SARS-CoV-2-associated. Each spike-specific TCR was assigned to its reactive spike region and to a CD4 or CD8 class using the MIRA data. Log10-transformed breadth and depth values were compared by one-way ANOVA with Sidak's multiple comparisons tests. TCRdb retrieved this table from immuneACCESS and kept in-frame rearrangements only. Not all clones are present; in checked studies, unresolved V genes account for under half, and no reason is known for the remainder. V, J and clone size derive from that table, while D and trimming were established from the DNA sequence. This sample has about 150,000 clones in its table, and 80% to 90% of those were observed once. Jointly, the top ten make up 1.9% of the sample.

The chain is made from TRBV7-2 and TRBJ2-1; the central 8 bases match TRBD2. The sequence was obtained from an adult in good health. The sequencing used peripheral blood, collected on day 0 of AZD1222 vaccination. The DNA sequence is given as TGTGCCAGCAGCCCCGAGGGAGGACTAGCAGACAATGAGCAGTTCTTC. It translates to CASSPEGGLADNEQFF.